This T cell receptor beta chain is from a study of T cell responses to AZD1222 COVID-19 vaccine. Study observations and caveats: All repertoire sampling was performed exclusively after the peak T cell response. Spike as a whole was targeted by vaccine-associated CD4 TCRs, dominant at 160-218 and 743-854.

As for this clone: Its antigen remains unidentified.

The assay was immunoSEQ multiplex PCR, and TCRdb's table has in-frame clones only and misses some. The sample includes 110,000 or so clones, roughly nine tenths seen only once; the top ten take roughly 7%. Germline CDR1 and CDR2: MNHEY and SMNVEV (reference sequence). The CDR3 length is 16 residues. V lost 2 bases, J lost 7 bases, and 15 bases lay in between. This TCR derives from an adult in good health. The chain uses TRBV27 and TRBJ1-6, with D uncertain. The sequences come from peripheral blood, collected on day 0 of AZD1222 vaccination. CDR3: CASSLIGKALNSPLHF. CDR3 coding DNA: TGTGCCAGCAGTTTAATCGGCAAAGCTTTAAATTCACCCCTCCACTTT.